These 10 T cell receptor beta chains originate from one sample sequenced in a study of beta chain features in type 1 diabetes. Study-wide points: TCRB CDR3s were moderately but significantly shorter in Type 1 diabetes patients in all four CD4+ subsets.

Their antigen targets remain unknown. Investigators reverse transcribed all isolated RNA, so they sequenced expressed TCRB transcripts. This table comes from immunoSEQ multiplex PCR, and its TCRdb copy is limited to in-frame clones, with some not included. The sample includes around 280,000 clones, over 12% of them seen just once. Sequenced material: naive CD4+ T cells from blood. These receptors all come from a man younger than 35 with type 1 diabetes.

In DNA, the CDR3 is TGTGCCAGCAGCGTAGAGACTAGCACAGATACGCAGTATTTT. This sequence encodes CASSVETSTDTQYF. V and J are TRBV9 and TRBJ2-3; D is ambiguous. The CDR3 runs 14 residues. The ends were cut back, 0 bases at V and 0 bases at J, with 5 bases in the middle. CDR1 and CDR2 from the germline V gene are SGDLS and YYNGEE.

The chain links TRBV5-1 to TRBJ1-4; tentatively, D is TRBD1 (5 bases). V shed 4 bases and J shed 7 bases, with 14 bases lying between them. Per the germline V gene, CDR1 is SGHRS and CDR2 is YFSETQ. CDR3 length: 14 amino acids. CDR3 coding DNA: TGCGCCAGCAGCATGGACGGGCAGGGTGAAAAACTGTTTTTT. Encoded protein: CASSMDGQGEKLFF.

The table lists this clone with a few counts. The gene calls are TRBV7-9 and TRBJ2-2; TRBD1 matches at 8 bases. Unmatched junction bases numbered 6, after V lost 5 bases and J lost 4 bases. The CDR3 totals 15 residues. The germline CDR1 and CDR2 sequences are SEHNR and FQNEAQ (reference sequence). As DNA, the CDR3 is TGTGCCAGCAGCCCTGGGACAGGAATCACCGGGGAGCTGTTTTTT. Residues: CASSPGTGITGELFF.

V is TRBV7-9 and J is TRBJ2-5; D possibly corresponds to TRBD2 (5 bases). The V end lost 5 bases, the J end lost 4 bases, and 11 bases lay between the germline ends. The CDR3 sequence is 13 residues long. The V gene's germline CDR1 is SEHNR and CDR2 FQNEAQ (reference sequence). This chain's CDR3 is CASSPTSLETQYF. Here the CDR3 DNA reads TGTGCCAGCAGCCCAACTAGTTTAGAGACCCAGTACTTC.

This clone has more than one count but fewer than ten. The chain employs TRBV4-3 and TRBJ2-7; D might be TRBD2 (5 bases). Per germline, CDR1 LGHNA and CDR2 YSLEER. The germline V and J ends were trimmed by 0 bases and 1 base, with 10 bases remaining between them. CDR3 length: 15 residues. In DNA, the CDR3 is TGCGCCAGCAGCCAAGAGGGGAGACAATCCTACGAGCAGTACTTC. This gives the protein CASSQEGRQSYEQYF.

The chain employs TRBV7-2 and TRBJ2-4; TRBD2 is a possible D gene (6 bases). CDR1 and CDR2 (germline): SGHTA, FQGNSA. The CDR3 loop spans 15 amino acids. Trimming took off 2 bases at V and 3 bases at J, with 11 bases between the two ends. CDR3 nucleotide sequence: TGTGCCAGCAGCTTACTAGCGTACGACAAAAACATTCAGTACTTC. Protein: CASSLLAYDKNIQYF. The full variable domain, completed using reference TRBV7-2 and TRBJ2-4, is GAGVSQSPSNKVTEKGKDVELRCDPISGHTALYWYRQSLGQGLEFLIYFQGNSAPDKSGLPSDRFSAERTGGSVSTLTIQRTQQEDSAVYLCASSLLAYDKNIQYFGAGTRLSVL.

The chain has TRBV5-1 and TRBJ2-2, with D uncertain. Germline V gives CDR1 SGHRS, CDR2 YFSETQ. The length of the CDR3 is 15 residues. Deletions cut 0 bases from V and 2 bases from J, with 8 bases between. CDR3 DNA sequence: TGCGCCAGCAGCTTGGGACTCACTAACACCGGGGAGCTGTTTTTT. Translated, it gives CASSLGLTNTGELFF.

This chain uses TRBV6-6 with TRBJ1-2; D possibly corresponds to TRBD1 (6 bases). V gave up 2 bases and J gave up 5 bases, with 12 bases separating them. The CDR3 length is 14 residues. The germline V gene encodes CDR1 MNHNY and CDR2 SVGAGI (reference sequence). The CDR3 here is CASSYAEGGYGYTF. CDR3 sequence (DNA): TGTGCCAGCAGTTACGCAGAGGGGGGGTATGGCTACACCTTC.

This clone was counted between two and nine times. The rearrangement uses TRBV5-1 and TRBJ2-1; 12 nucleotides align to TRBD2. The CDR3 runs to 16 residues. Germline V gene lookup returns CDR1 SGHRS and CDR2 YFSETQ. The ends lost 2 bases at V and 4 bases at J; junction bases unmatched: 4. The CDR3: CASSFRTSGMYNEQFF. The CDR3 DNA reads TGCGCCAGCAGCTTCCGGACTAGCGGGATGTACAATGAGCAGTTCTTC.

This clone was counted only a few times. The chain couples TRBV19 to TRBJ1-2; 10 bases match TRBD1. CDR3 length: 14 amino acids. Germline V CDR1 and CDR2: LNHDA, SQIVND (reference sequence). J lost 7 bases, V lost 9 bases, and 11 bases had no gene match. The CDR3 here is CASRQGAARRGYTF. In nucleotides, the CDR3 is TGTGCCAGCAGACAGGGGGCCGCGAGGCGTGGCTACACCTTC.